This T cell receptor beta chain is from a study of blood T cell repertoires in COVID-19. The wider study: COVID-19 samples from acute and convalescent phases originated in the United States, Italy and Spain. The cDNA or gDNA used as material had been derived from T cells, B-cell-depleted T cells, or PBMCs.

This clone was detected a few times. TCRdb's copy holds only in-frame clones and misses some; the assay was immunoSEQ multiplex PCR. Here the sample spans approximately 90,000 clones, 65% to 80% being singletons. Germline V lookup: CDR1 MDHEN, CDR2 SYDVKM. The germline V and J ends were trimmed by 5 bases and 10 bases, with 6 bases remaining between them. This CDR3 is built from 11 residues. Sequencing input: peripheral blood. The chain recombines TRBV28 with TRBJ1-6, with D possibly TRBD1 on 5 matching bases. This TCR was recovered from a human donor in a cohort sampled during active COVID-19. The CDR3 sequence is CASSGHSPLHF. Here the CDR3 DNA reads TGTGCCAGCAGTGGACACTCACCCCTCCACTTT.